This is a list of T cell receptor beta chains from one sample in a study of blood T cell repertoires in COVID-19. Profiling relied on immunoSEQ multiplex PCR, and the TCRdb table lists in-frame clones only, not all of them. The profile shows approximately 300,000 clones, roughly 90% of them singletons. The specimen was peripheral blood. The receptor source for this set is a woman between 40 and 50 years old with COVID-19, enrolled during active disease. Each CDR3 is given with its conserved first and last residue. A D gene is named only where the DNA matches it firmly. Clone size is not always given. Where it is, it says once, few, many or a class for expanded clones.

d_call	clone_size	v_call	j_call	cdr3_nt	cdr3_aa
TRBD1	.	TRBV29-1	TRBJ1-2	TGCAGCGTTGAAGGACAGGGGCATTTTAACTATGGCTACACCTTC	CSVEGQGHFNYGYTF
.	.	TRBV18	TRBJ1-1	TGTGCCAGCTCACCACTCTCTGCGGACACTGAAGCTTTCTTT	CASSPLSADTEAFF
TRBD1	.	TRBV27	TRBJ2-7	TGTGCCAGCAGTGGAACGGGACAGGGCTACGAGCAGTACTTC	CASSGTGQGYEQYF
TRBD1	.	TRBV6-6	TRBJ2-7	TGTGCCAGCGGACCCCCGGGACAGGGGACCCACGAGCAGTACTTC	CASGPPGQGTHEQYF
.	.	TRBV7-6	TRBJ2-3	TGTGCCAGCAGCTTAGCGCCGGGGAAAACAGATACGCAGTATTTT	CASSLAPGKTDTQYF
.	.	TRBV4-3	TRBJ1-5	TGCGCCAGCAGCCATGACCAGGGTCAGCCCCAGCATTTT	CASSHDQGQPQHF
.	.	TRBV7-2	TRBJ1-2	TGTGCCAGCAGCTTAGCGTCGGCGGTGGCCCATGGCTACACCTTC	CASSLASAVAHGYTF
TRBD1	.	TRBV15	TRBJ1-2	TGTGCCACCAGCAGGGACAGGCTTCGCTATGGCTACACCTTC	CATSRDRLRYGYTF
.	.	TRBV29-1	TRBJ1-1	TGCAGCGTTGAAGATTGGAGGCGGGGGAACACTGAAGCTTTCTTT	CSVEDWRRGNTEAFF
.	.	TRBV19	TRBJ1-5	TGTGCCAGTAGTATAGGGGCACTTCGGGGTCAGCCCCAGCATTTT	CASSIGALRGQPQHF
.	.	TRBV5-1	TRBJ2-4	TGCGCCAGCAGCCACCAGGACATTCAGTACTTC	CASSHQDIQYF
.	.	TRBV7-2	TRBJ1-2	TGTGCCAGCAGCTTAGAGGCAGGTGTTGGCTACACCTTC	CASSLEAGVGYTF
.	few	TRBV6-2/TRBV6-3	TRBJ1-5	TGTGCCAGCAGTTATTCGAGGAGTCAGCCCCAGCATTTT	CASSYSRSQPQHF
.	.	TRBV9	TRBJ1-1	TGTGCCAGCAGCGGGCGTTCGCGGGGAGGAACTGAAGCTTTCTTT	CASSGRSRGGTEAFF
.	once	TRBV5-4	TRBJ1-2	TGTGCCAGCAGATTTGTCCTGGGGAGGGGGGCCAATGGCTACACCTTC	CASRFVLGRGANGYTF
TRBD1	.	TRBV27	TRBJ1-2	TGTGCCAGCAGAAATACAGGGGGATCCAACTATGGCTACACCTTC	CASRNTGGSNYGYTF
.	.	TRBV9	TRBJ1-1	TGTGCCAGCAGCCCTAAAATCGGGGGGCGAATTACTGAAGCTTTCTTT	CASSPKIGGRITEAFF
.	.	TRBV7-9	TRBJ2-7	TGTGCCAGCAGCCCCCGGATGGGCGTATCCTACGAGCAGTACTTC	CASSPRMGVSYEQYF
TRBD2	.	TRBV7-2	TRBJ2-1	TGTGCCAGCAGCCCTAGAGGGGGGACTAGCGGGATTAAGGGTAATGAGCAGTTCTTC	CASSPRGGTSGIKGNEQFF
.	.	TRBV19	TRBJ1-4	TGTGCCAGTAGTATCAATCGGGAAGAAAAACTGTTTTTT	CASSINREEKLFF
TRBD2	.	TRBV9	TRBJ2-1	TGTGCCAGCAGCCCACACCACGGCGGGACTAGTAAGTTCTTC	CASSPHHGGTSKFF
TRBD1	.	TRBV28	TRBJ1-2	TGTGCCAGCAGCCCCGGACAGGGTACCGATGGCTACACCTTC	CASSPGQGTDGYTF
.	.	TRBV7-3	TRBJ2-3	TGTGCCAGCAGCGCCGGAGGTGGCACAGATACGCAGTATTTT	CASSAGGGTDTQYF
.	.	TRBV30	TRBJ2-2	TGTGCCTGGGGAGAGGTAACGGGCGGGGAGCTGTTTTTT	CAWGEVTGGELFF
TRBD1	.	TRBV28	TRBJ1-5	TGTGCCAGCAGGAGCTGGACAGGCCGTCTCAATCAGCCCCAGCATTTT	CASRSWTGRLNQPQHF